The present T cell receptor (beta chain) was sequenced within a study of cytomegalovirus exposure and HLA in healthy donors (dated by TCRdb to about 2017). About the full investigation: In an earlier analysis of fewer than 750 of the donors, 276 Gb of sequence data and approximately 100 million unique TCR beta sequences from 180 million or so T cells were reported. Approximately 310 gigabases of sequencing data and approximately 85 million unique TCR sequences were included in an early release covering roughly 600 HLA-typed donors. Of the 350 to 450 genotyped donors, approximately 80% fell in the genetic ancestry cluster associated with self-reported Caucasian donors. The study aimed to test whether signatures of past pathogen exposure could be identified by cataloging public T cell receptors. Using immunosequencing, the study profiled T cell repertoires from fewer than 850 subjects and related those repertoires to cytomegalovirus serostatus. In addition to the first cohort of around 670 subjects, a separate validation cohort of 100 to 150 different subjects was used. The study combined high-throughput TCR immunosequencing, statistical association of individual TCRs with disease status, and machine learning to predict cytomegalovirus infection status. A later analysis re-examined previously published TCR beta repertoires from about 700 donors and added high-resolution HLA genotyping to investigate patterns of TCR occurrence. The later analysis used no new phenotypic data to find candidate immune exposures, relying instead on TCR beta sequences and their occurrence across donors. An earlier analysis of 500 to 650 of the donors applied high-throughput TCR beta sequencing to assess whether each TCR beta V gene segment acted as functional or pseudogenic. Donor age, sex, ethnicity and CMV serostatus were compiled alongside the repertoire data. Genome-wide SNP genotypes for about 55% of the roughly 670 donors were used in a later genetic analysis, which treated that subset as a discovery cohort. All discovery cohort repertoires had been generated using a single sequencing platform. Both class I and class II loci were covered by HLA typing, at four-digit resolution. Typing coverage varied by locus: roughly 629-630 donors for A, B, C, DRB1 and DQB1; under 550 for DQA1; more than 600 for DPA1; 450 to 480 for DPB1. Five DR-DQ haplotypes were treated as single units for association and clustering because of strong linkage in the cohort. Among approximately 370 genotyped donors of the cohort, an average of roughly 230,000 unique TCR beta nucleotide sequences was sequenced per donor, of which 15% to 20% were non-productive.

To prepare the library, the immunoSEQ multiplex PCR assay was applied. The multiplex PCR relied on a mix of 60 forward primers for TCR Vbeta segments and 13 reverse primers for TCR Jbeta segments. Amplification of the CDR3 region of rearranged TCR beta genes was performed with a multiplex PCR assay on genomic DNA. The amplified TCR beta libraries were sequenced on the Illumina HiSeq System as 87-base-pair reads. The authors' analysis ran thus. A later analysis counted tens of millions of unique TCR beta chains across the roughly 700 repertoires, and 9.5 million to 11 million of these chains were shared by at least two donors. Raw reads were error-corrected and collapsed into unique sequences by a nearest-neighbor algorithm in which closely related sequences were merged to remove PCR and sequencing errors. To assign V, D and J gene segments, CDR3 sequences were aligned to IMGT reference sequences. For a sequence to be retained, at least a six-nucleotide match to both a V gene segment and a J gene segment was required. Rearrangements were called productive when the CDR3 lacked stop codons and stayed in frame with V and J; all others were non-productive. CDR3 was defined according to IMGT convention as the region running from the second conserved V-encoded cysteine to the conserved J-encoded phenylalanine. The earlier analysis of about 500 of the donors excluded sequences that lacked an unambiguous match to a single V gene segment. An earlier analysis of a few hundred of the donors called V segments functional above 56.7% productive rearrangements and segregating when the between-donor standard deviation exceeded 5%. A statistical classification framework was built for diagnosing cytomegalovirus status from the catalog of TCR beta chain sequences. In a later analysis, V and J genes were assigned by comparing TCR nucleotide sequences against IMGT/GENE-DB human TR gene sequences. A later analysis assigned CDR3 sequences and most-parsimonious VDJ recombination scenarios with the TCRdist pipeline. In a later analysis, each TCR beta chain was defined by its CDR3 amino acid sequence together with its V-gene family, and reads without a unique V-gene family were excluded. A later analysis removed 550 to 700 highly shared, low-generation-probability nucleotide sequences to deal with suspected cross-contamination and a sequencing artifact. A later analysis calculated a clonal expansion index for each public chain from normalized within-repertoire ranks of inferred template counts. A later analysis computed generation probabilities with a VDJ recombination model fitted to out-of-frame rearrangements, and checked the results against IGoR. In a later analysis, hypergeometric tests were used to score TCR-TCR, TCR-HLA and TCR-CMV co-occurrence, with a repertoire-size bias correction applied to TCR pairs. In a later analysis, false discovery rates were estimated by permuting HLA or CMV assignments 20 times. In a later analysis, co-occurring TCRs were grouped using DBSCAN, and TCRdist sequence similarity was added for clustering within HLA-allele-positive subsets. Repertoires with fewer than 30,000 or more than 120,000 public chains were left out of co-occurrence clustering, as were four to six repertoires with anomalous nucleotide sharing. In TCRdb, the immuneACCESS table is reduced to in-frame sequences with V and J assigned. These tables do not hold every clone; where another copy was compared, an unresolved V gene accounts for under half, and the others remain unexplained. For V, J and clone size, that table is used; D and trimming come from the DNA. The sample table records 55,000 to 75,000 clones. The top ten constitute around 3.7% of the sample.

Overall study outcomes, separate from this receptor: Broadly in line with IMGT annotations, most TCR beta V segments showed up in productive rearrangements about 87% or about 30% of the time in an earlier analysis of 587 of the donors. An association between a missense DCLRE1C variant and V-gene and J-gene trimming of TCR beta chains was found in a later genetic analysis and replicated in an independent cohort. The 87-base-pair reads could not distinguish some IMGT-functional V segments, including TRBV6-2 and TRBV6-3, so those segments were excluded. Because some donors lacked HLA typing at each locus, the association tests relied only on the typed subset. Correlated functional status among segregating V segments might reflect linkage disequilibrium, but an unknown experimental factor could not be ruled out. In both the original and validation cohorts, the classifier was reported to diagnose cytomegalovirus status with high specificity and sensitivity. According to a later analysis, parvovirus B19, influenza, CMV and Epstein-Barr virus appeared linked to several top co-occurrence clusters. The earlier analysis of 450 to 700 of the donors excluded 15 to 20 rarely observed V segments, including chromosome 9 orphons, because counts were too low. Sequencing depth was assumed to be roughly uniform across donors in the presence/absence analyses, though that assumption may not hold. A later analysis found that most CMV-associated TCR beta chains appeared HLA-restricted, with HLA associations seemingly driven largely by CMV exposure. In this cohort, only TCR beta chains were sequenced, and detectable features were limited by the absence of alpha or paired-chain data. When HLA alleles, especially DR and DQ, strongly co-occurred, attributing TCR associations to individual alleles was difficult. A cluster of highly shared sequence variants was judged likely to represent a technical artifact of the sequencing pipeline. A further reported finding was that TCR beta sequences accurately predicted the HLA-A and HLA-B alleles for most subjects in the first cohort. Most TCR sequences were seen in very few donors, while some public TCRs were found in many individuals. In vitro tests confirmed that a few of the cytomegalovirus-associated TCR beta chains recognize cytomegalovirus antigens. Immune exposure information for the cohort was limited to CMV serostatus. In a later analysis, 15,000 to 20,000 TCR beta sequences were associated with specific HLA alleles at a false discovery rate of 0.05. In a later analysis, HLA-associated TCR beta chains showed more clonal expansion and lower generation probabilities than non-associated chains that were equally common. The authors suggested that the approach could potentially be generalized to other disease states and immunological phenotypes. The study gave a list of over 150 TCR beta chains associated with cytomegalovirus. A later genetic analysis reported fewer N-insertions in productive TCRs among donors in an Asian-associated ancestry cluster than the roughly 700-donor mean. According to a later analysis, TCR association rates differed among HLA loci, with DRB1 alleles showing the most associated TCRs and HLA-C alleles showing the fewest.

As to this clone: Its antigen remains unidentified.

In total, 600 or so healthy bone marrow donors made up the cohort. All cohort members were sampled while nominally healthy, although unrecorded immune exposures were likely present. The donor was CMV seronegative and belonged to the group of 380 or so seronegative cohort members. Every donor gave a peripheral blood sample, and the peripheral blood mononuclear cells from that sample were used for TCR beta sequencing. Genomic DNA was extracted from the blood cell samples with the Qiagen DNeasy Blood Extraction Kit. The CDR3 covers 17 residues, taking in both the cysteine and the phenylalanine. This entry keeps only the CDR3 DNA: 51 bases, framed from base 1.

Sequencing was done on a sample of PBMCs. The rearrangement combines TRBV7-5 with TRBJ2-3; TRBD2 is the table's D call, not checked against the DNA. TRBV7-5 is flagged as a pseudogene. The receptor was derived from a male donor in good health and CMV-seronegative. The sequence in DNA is TGTGCCAGAAGCGTATTGTTCATCGGTACTAGCACAGATACGCAGTATTTT. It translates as CARSVLFIGTSTDTQYF.